Following are 23 T cell receptor beta chains from one sample sequenced in a study of T cells in localized non-small cell lung cancer. Sequenced by immunoSEQ multiplex PCR; TCRdb stores in-frame clones only, minus some. The sample contains some 80,000 clones, approximately 84% of which appear only once. Sequenced here: peripheral blood, sampled before any cancer treatment. The receptors derive from a man aged 35-75 years with stage I lung adenocarcinoma.

CDR3 sequence (DNA): TGTGCCAGCAGTGAAGATCCTCAGATTGGAATGTACGAGCAGTACTTC. It codes for CASSEDPQIGMYEQYF. The chain couples TRBV2 to TRBJ2-7; D is undetermined. Trimming cost V 1 base and J 4 bases, with 17 bases left between them. The CDR3 spans 16 residues. Germline V gene lookup returns CDR1 SNHLY and CDR2 FYNNEI.

The chain combines TRBV5-1 with TRBJ1-6; 9 bases are a match to TRBD1. The CDR3 extends over 15 amino acids. Trimming at V came to 2 bases and at J to 5 bases, leaving 2 bases not matched to a gene. Germline-derived CDR1 and CDR2 are SGHRS and YFSETQ. DNA for the CDR3: TGCGCCAGCAGCTTAGGGGACAGGGATAATTCACCCCTCCACTTT. It encodes CASSLGDRDNSPLHF.

The chain recombines TRBV10-3 with TRBJ2-5, with D hard to call. Trimming shortened V by 0 bases and J by 2 bases, and 10 bases separated the two germline ends. Germline V CDR1 and CDR2: ENHRY, SYGVKD. The CDR3 length is 15 residues. CDR3 region: CAISESKGWQETQYF. The CDR3 DNA sequence: TGTGCCATCAGTGAGTCTAAGGGTTGGCAAGAGACCCAGTACTTC.

V and J are TRBV5-6 and TRBJ2-6; a weak D match, TRBD2 (5 bases). Germline CDR1 is SGHDT and CDR2 is YYEEEE. V lost 0 bases to trimming and J lost 4 bases, with 8 bases between them. The CDR3 totals 15 residues. Here the CDR3 reads CASSLVGSGANVLTF. The CDR3 nucleotides read TGTGCCAGCAGCTTGGTTGGGAGCGGGGCCAACGTCCTGACTTTC.

The CDR3 bases are TGTGCCAGCAGCCCGGGACTAGCGGGGGGGCCCACCTACGAGCAGTACTTC. Amino acids: CASSPGLAGGPTYEQYF. The chain links TRBV5-4 to TRBJ2-7, with 16 nucleotides matching TRBD2. The CDR3 has 17 residues. Germline CDR1 SGHNT, CDR2 YYREEE (reference sequence). Trimming took 4 bases from V and 2 from J; bases not matched to a gene: 6. Full variable domain (remainder filled in from reference TRBV5-4 and TRBJ2-7): ETGVTQSPTHLIKTRGQQVTLRCSSQSGHNTVSWYQQALGQGPQFIFQYYREEENGRGNFPPRFSGLQFPNYSSELNVNALELDDSALYLCASSPGLAGGPTYEQYFGPGTRLTVT.

The CDR3 DNA reads as TGTGCCAGCAGCTTCAAAATAACTGGGGCCAACGTCCTGACTTTC. It codes for CASSFKITGANVLTF. The J gene is TRBJ2-6, the V gene TRBV27; no reliable D call. The CDR3 sequence is 15 residues long. Germline values: CDR1 MNHEY, CDR2 SMNVEV (reference sequence). Trimming shortened V by 6 bases and J by 2 bases, and 11 bases separated the two germline ends.

The chain has TRBV28 and TRBJ1-5, with TRBD1 matching 9 bases. V lost 10 bases to trimming and J lost 11 bases; unmatched junction nucleotides: 6. CDR3 length: 11 amino acids. The germline gives CDR1 MDHEN, CDR2 SYDVKM. In DNA form, the CDR3 reads TGTGCCACCACGGACAGGGGCACCCAGCATTTT. Its protein is CATTDRGTQHF. Drawing the rest from reference TRBV28 and TRBJ1-5, the complete variable domain is DVKVTQSSRYLVKRTGEKVFLECVQDMDHENMFWYRQDPGLGLRLIYFSYDVKMKEKGDIPEGYSVSREKKERFSLILESASTNQTSMYLCATTDRGTQHFGDGTRLSIL.

The chain carries TRBV27 and TRBJ1-6; tentatively, D is TRBD1 (5 bases). V dropped 11 bases and J dropped 2 bases, with 34 bases sitting between them. CDR3 size: 21 residues. Germline CDR1 reads MNHEY; CDR2 reads SMNVEV (reference sequence). This chain's CDR3 is CAVQLEGSGGLFVAYNSPLHF. For the CDR3, the DNA is TGTGCCGTACAGTTGGAGGGTTCGGGGGGTCTTTTCGTCGCCTATAATTCACCCCTCCACTTT.

V usage is TRBV28 and J usage is TRBJ2-7; the match to TRBD1 covers 9 bases. With V trimmed by 4 bases and J by 6 bases, 13 bases remained unmatched. Germline V gene sequence: CDR1 MDHEN, CDR2 SYDVKM. The CDR3 loop spans 16 amino acids. In DNA, the CDR3 is TGTGCCAGCAGTTACCTGGCGGGACAGGGTAGGATCGAGCAGTACTTC. Its translation is CASSYLAGQGRIEQYF.

The chain has TRBV19 and TRBJ2-4; 9 bases are a match to TRBD1. The V segment lost 9 bases and the J segment 8 bases; nucleotides outside the gene matches: 14. From germline, CDR1 is LNHDA and CDR2 SQIVND (reference sequence). The CDR3 length is 15 residues. The CDR3 protein is CASRTGAGRGDIQYF. The CDR3 nucleotides read TGTGCCAGCCGGACAGGGGCGGGGAGAGGGGACATTCAGTACTTC.

Here the CDR3 DNA reads TGTGCCAGCAGCTTTCGTTTTCCGAACACTGAAGCTTTCTTT. Its protein is CASSFRFPNTEAFF. The chain is built from TRBV7-8 and TRBJ1-1; no clear D. The V gene lost 3 bases and the J gene lost 1 base, with 9 bases spanning the gap. There are 14 residues in the CDR3. CDR1 SGHVS and CDR2 FQNEAQ come from the germline V gene.

This chain uses TRBV13 with TRBJ2-5; possibly TRBD1 or TRBD2 for D (6 bases each). This CDR3 has 15 residues. Germline loops: CDR1 PRHDT, CDR2 FYEKMQ (reference sequence). With 2 bases removed from V and 1 base from J, the gap between germline ends came to 11 bases. CDR3 bases: TGTGCCAGCAGCTTATACGAGGGGGGCCAAGAGACCCAGTACTTC. It codes for CASSLYEGGQETQYF. Full variable domain (rest looked up from reference TRBV13 and TRBJ2-5): AAGVIQSPRHLIKEKRETATLKCYPIPRHDTVYWYQQGPGQDPQFLISFYEKMQSDKGSIPDRFSAQQFSDYHSELNMSSLELGDSALYFCASSLYEGGQETQYFGPGTRLLVL.

Comments on this clone: This sample also contains other DNA sequences that code for the same CDR3. The rearrangement joins TRBV7-3 to TRBJ2-1, with TRBD1 identical over 10 bases. CDR3 size: 14 residues. Germline CDR1 reads SGHTA; CDR2 reads FQGTGA. After removal of 4 bases from V and 5 bases from J, the junction contained 2 bases not matched to a gene. CDR3 sequence reads: CASSSGQGNNEQFF. The CDR3 DNA reads as TGTGCCAGCAGCTCGGGACAGGGGAACAATGAGCAGTTCTTC.

The chain recombines TRBV18 with TRBJ2-7; D assignment may be TRBD1 or TRBD2 (5 bases each). Germline assignment: CDR1 KGHSH and CDR2 LQKENI. Trimming removed 0 bases at V and 3 bases at J, with 12 bases between. The CDR3 length is 15 residues. The CDR3: CASSPPNGAGYEQYF. The CDR3 nucleotides are TGTGCCAGCTCACCACCGAACGGGGCCGGCTACGAGCAGTACTTC.

This chain links TRBV5-4 with TRBJ2-5; tentatively, D is TRBD1 (5 bases). CDR3 length equals 14 residues. Germline CDR1 SGHNT, CDR2 YYREEE (reference sequence). V was trimmed by 4 bases and J by 5 bases, leaving 15 bases between them. In DNA, the CDR3 is TGTGCCAGCAGCCCGTCAAACAGGATGGAGACCCAGTACTTC. Protein product: CASSPSNRMETQYF.

The chain uses TRBV7-9 and TRBJ1-2; D not resolved. V was cut by 4 bases and J by 8 bases, with 14 bases left in between. The CDR3 runs to 13 residues. Germline V gives CDR1 SEHNR, CDR2 FQNEAQ (reference sequence). The CDR3 spells CASSSSGSRGYTF. The CDR3 nucleotides are TGTGCCAGCAGCTCCTCGGGTTCTCGAGGCTACACCTTC. Complete variable domain (other parts from reference TRBV7-9 and TRBJ1-2): DTGVSQNPRHKITKRGQNVTFRCDPISEHNRLYWYRQTLGQGPEFLTYFQNEAQLEKSRLLSDRFSAERPKGSFSTLEIQRTEQGDSAMYLCASSSSGSRGYTFGSGTRLTVV.

The chain uses TRBV7-2 and TRBJ1-1; TRBD1 matches 7 bases. V shed 4 bases and J 4 bases; nucleotides not matched to a gene: 6. Germline V lookup: CDR1 SGHTA, CDR2 FQGNSA. The CDR3 has 14 residues. The CDR3 DNA reads TGTGCCAGCAGCTCACCGACAGGGTTCACTGAAGCTTTCTTT. Amino acids: CASSSPTGFTEAFF.

The chain links TRBV7-9 to TRBJ2-7; perhaps TRBD1 as D (7 bases). CDR1 and CDR2 (germline): SEHNR, FQNEAQ (reference sequence). The CDR3 extends over 16 amino acids. V lost 4 bases, J lost 6 bases, and 22 bases lay in between. CDR3 residues: CASSYQGGGVRSEQYF. The DNA for the CDR3 is TGTGCCAGCAGCTATCAGGGGGGAGGAGTTCGGTCCGAGCAGTACTTC.

The rearrangement joins TRBV27 to TRBJ1-2; D is undetermined. CDR1 MNHEY and CDR2 SMNVEV come from the germline V gene (reference sequence). This CDR3 is built from 14 residues. V was trimmed by 4 bases and J by 3 bases, leaving 12 bases between them. CDR3 loop: CASSSQPRDYGYTF. DNA for the CDR3: TGTGCCAGCAGTTCGCAGCCTCGGGACTATGGCTACACCTTC.

This clone was recorded only once. The rearrangement uses TRBV9 and TRBJ2-7, with D perhaps given as TRBD1 or TRBD2 (6 bases each). The CDR3 is 14 residues long. V shed 4 bases and J shed 5 bases, with 16 bases lying between them. The V gene's germline CDR1 is SGDLS and CDR2 YYNGEE. This chain's CDR3 is CASSSMGGRNEQYF. The CDR3 region has the DNA TGTGCCAGCAGCTCCATGGGGGGCAGGAACGAGCAGTACTTC.

Comments on this clone: An end of the junction differs from the germline gene, which may be a read error. V gene TRBV7-7 combines with J gene TRBJ2-7; D is possibly TRBD2 (6 bases). There are 17 residues in the CDR3. Germline loops: CDR1 SSHAT, CDR2 FNYEAQ (reference sequence). The CDR3 DNA reads as TGTGCTAGCAGCTTGAGGGAGGAGGGTAGTAGCTCCTACGAGCAGTACTTC. This codes for CASSLREEGSSSYEQYF.

The rearrangement joins TRBV19 to TRBJ1-5, with TRBD1 matching over 9 bases. With V trimmed by 6 bases and J by 3 bases, 3 bases remained unmatched. In germline, CDR1 is LNHDA, CDR2 SQIVND (reference sequence). The length of the CDR3 is 14 residues. CDR3 bases: TGTGCCAGTAGCCCACAGGGGGCCAATCAGCCCCAGCATTTT. Residues: CASSPQGANQPQHF. The full variable domain, with the rest looked up from reference TRBV19 and TRBJ1-5, is DGGITQSPKYLFRKEGQNVTLSCEQNLNHDAMYWYRQDPGQGLRLIYYSQIVNDFQKGDIAEGYSVSREKKESFPLTVTSAQKNPTAFYLCASSPQGANQPQHFGDGTRLSIL.

This chain links TRBV11-3 with TRBJ2-3; 7 nucleotides agree with TRBD2. J lost 4 bases, V lost 1 base, and 5 bases had no gene match. The CDR3 totals 15 residues. Germline CDR1 and CDR2: SGHNT and YENEEA. The CDR3 sequence is CASSLGREKADTQYF. Here the CDR3 DNA reads TGTGCCAGCAGCTTAGGGCGGGAGAAGGCAGATACGCAGTATTTT. The variable domain in full, with the rest retrieved from reference TRBV11-3 and TRBJ2-3, is EAGVVQSPRYKIIEKKQPVAFWCNPISGHNTLYWYLQNLGQGPELLIRYENEEAVDDSQLPKDRFSAERLKGVDSTLKIQPAELGDSAVYLCASSLGREKADTQYFGPGTRLTVL.